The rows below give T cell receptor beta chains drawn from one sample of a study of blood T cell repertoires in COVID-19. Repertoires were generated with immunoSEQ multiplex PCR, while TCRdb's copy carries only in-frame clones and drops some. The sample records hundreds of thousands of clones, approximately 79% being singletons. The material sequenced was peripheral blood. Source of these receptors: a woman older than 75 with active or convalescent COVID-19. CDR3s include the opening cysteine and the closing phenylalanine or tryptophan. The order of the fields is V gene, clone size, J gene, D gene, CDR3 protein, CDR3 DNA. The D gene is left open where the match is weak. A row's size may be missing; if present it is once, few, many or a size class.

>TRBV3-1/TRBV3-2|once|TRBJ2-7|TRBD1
CASSQAPQGAYEQYF
TGTGCCAGCAGCCAAGCCCCACAGGGGGCCTACGAGCAGTACTTC
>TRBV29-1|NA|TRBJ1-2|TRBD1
CSVERGTGVYGYTF
TGCAGCGTTGAACGCGGGACAGGGGTCTATGGCTACACCTTC
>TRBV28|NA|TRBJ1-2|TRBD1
CASSPWTGVSYGYTF
TGTGCCAGCAGTCCCTGGACAGGGGTTTCCTATGGCTACACCTTC
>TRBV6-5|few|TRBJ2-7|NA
CASSSQSRVGPYKQYF
TGTGCCAGCAGTTCACAATCCAGGGTCGGTCCTTACAAGCAGTACTTC
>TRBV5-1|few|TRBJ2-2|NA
CASSLEGVDTGELFF
TGCGCCAGCAGCTTGGAAGGGGTGGACACCGGGGAGCTGTTTTTT
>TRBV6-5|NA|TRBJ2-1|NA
CASSYSWEPHNEQFF
TGTGCCAGCAGTTACTCGTGGGAGCCCCACAATGAGCAGTTCTTC
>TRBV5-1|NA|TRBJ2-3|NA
CASSGAAGDTQYF
TGCGCCAGCAGTGGGGCAGCCGGGGATACGCAGTATTTT
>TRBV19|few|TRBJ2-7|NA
CASSTGSALSYEQYF
TGTGCCAGTAGTACCGGGAGTGCCCTCTCCTACGAGCAGTACTTC
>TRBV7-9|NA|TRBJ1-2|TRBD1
CASSLVTGNLGGYTF
TGTGCCAGCAGCTTAGTGACAGGGAATCTGGGAGGCTACACCTTC
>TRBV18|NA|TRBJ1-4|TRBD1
CASSPQQGREKLFF
TGTGCCAGCTCACCACAACAGGGGAGGGAAAAACTGTTTTTT
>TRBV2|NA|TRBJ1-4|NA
CASRTGLAANEKLFF
TGTGCCAGCCGCACAGGTCTCGCGGCTAATGAAAAACTGTTTTTT
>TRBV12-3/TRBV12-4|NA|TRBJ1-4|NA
CASRSYEKLFF
TGTGCCAGCAGAAGCTATGAAAAACTGTTTTTT
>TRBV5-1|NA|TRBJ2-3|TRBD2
CASSLGPGLRMGTDTQYF
TGCGCCAGCAGCTTGGGTCCGGGACTAAGGATGGGGACAGATACGCAGTATTTT
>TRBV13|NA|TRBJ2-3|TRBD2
CASRLAGGVDTQYF
TGTGCCAGCAGGTTAGCGGGAGGTGTAGATACGCAGTATTTT
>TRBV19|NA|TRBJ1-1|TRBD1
CASQGAGTEAFF
TGTGCCAGTCAGGGGGCGGGCACTGAAGCTTTCTTT
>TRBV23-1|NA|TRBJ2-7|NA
CASPSYDRSSYEQYF
TGCGCCAGTCCCAGCTACGACAGGAGCTCCTACGAGCAGTACTTC
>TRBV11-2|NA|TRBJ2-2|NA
CASSFRLAGELFF
TGTGCCAGCAGCTTTCGACTAGCCGGGGAGCTGTTTTTT
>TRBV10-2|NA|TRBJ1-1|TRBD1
CASRSGTASNTEAFF
TGCGCCAGCAGATCGGGGACAGCCTCGAACACTGAAGCTTTCTTT
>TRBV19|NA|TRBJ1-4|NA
CASSGNIALSEKLFF
TGTGCCAGTAGTGGGAATATAGCGTTGAGTGAAAAACTGTTTTTT
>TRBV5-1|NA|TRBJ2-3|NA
CASSLLRDITPGGTDTQYF
TGCGCCAGCAGCTTGCTCCGGGACATAACTCCCGGAGGAACAGATACGCAGTATTTT
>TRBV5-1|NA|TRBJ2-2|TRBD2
CASSLTLKRGANTGELFF
TGCGCCAGCAGCTTGACACTTAAGCGGGGGGCAAACACCGGGGAGCTGTTTTTT
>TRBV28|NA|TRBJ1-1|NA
CASSSSAGVDTEAFF
TGTGCCAGCAGTTCCTCCGCAGGGGTGGACACTGAAGCTTTCTTT
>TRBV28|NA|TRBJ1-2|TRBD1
CASSRQGYGYTF
TGTGCCAGCAGCCGACAGGGCTATGGCTACACCTTC
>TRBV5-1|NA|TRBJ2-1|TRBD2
CASSWTSNEQFF
TGCGCCAGCAGCTGGACTAGCAATGAGCAGTTCTTC
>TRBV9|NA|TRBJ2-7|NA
CASSVGRPSYEQYF
TGTGCCAGCAGCGTAGGGCGGCCGTCCTACGAGCAGTACTTC
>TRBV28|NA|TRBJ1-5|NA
CASRRDQPQHF
TGTGCCAGCAGACGGGATCAGCCCCAGCATTTT
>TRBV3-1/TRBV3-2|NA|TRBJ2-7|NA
CASSQDLRVPDEQYF
TGTGCCAGCAGCCAAGATCTGCGCGTCCCCGACGAGCAGTACTTC
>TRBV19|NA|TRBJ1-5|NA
CASSSSGSNQPQHF
TGTGCCAGTAGCTCCTCAGGTAGCAATCAGCCCCAGCATTTT
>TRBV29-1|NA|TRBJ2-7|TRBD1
CSVSIGTGGYEQYF
TGCAGCGTTAGTATCGGGACAGGGGGATACGAGCAGTACTTC
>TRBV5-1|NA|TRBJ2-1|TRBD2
CASRTPGLATNEQFF
TGCGCCAGCCGAACTCCGGGACTAGCGACGAATGAGCAGTTCTTC
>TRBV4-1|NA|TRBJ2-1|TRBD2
CASSHIGGGVNEQFF
TGCGCCAGCAGCCATATCGGCGGGGGGGTCAATGAGCAGTTCTTC
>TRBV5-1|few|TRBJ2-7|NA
CASSLRTEPTTQYF
TGCGCCAGCAGCCTAAGGACAGAGCCTACGACGCAGTACTTC
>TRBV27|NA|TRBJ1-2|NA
CASSVGGRRGYTF
TGTGCCAGCAGTGTTGGGGGGAGGAGAGGCTACACCTTC
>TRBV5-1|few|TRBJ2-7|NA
CASSPGASINEQYF
TGCGCCAGCAGCCCAGGGGCCTCTATAAACGAGCAGTACTTC
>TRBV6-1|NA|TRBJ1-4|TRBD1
CASSDRGITNEKLFF
TGTGCCAGCAGTGACAGGGGGATAACTAATGAAAAACTGTTTTTT
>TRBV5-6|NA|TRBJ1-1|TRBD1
CASSLRQGSFTEAFF
TGTGCCAGCAGCTTGCGACAGGGGAGCTTCACTGAAGCTTTCTTT
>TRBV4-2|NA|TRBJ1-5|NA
CATRSEPLSNQPQHF
TGTGCGACTCGGAGTGAGCCCCTTAGCAATCAGCCCCAGCATTTT
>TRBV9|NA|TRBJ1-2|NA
CASSPSQGRYGYTF
TGTGCCAGCAGCCCTTCACAGGGAAGGTATGGCTACACCTTC
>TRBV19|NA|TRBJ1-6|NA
CASSIVGLKDSPLHF
TGTGCCAGTAGTATCGTGGGACTTAAGGATTCACCCCTCCACTTT
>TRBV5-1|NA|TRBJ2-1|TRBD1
CASSLPGGTNEQFF
TGCGCCAGCAGCTTGCCAGGGGGTACCAATGAGCAGTTCTTC
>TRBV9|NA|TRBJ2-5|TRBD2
CASSASGEGETQYF
TGTGCCAGCAGCGCCTCGGGGGAGGGGGAGACCCAGTACTTC
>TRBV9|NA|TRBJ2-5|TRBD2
CASSVQAGGQETQYF
TGTGCCAGCAGCGTCCAAGCGGGGGGGCAAGAGACCCAGTACTTC
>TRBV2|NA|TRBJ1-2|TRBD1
CASGTGRSSYGYTF
TGTGCCAGTGGGACAGGGAGAAGCTCCTATGGCTACACCTTC
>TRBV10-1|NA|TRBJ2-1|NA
CASALAPGNEQFF
TGCGCCAGCGCACTAGCCCCGGGAAATGAGCAGTTCTTC
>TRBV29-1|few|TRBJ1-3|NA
CSAGQSSGNTIYF
TGCAGCGCCGGACAGAGCTCTGGAAACACCATATATTTT
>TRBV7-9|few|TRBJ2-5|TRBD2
CASSGTGLAVETQYF
TGTGCCAGCAGCGGCACTGGACTAGCGGTGGAGACCCAGTACTTC
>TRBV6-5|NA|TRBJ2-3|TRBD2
CASSSPSGGAPDTQYF
TGTGCCAGCAGTTCCCCTAGCGGGGGGGCCCCAGATACGCAGTATTTT
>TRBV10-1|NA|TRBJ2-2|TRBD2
CASKGLERTGELFF
TGCGCCAGCAAAGGACTAGAGCGTACCGGGGAGCTGTTTTTT
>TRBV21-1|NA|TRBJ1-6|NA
CASSTLGPGQKNSPLHF
TGTGCCAGCAGCACACTTGGGCCGGGACAGAAGAATTCACCCCTCCACTTT
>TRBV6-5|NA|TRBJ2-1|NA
CASRGIGQGYEQFF
TGTGCCAGCAGAGGAATTGGGCAGGGCTATGAGCAGTTCTTC
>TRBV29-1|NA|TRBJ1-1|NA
CSVGFRSGVGTEAFF
TGCAGCGTTGGTTTTCGTTCAGGGGTGGGGACTGAAGCTTTCTTT
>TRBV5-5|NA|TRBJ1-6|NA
CASSTDIGQNSPLHF
TGTGCCAGCAGCACGGACATCGGGCAAAATTCACCCCTCCACTTT
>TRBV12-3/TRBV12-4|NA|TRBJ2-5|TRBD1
CASRDRAGETQYF
TGTGCCAGCAGGGACAGGGCGGGAGAGACCCAGTACTTC
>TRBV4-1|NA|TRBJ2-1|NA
CASSQDPGATYNEQFF
TGCGCCAGCAGCCAAGATCCAGGGGCAACCTACAATGAGCAGTTCTTC
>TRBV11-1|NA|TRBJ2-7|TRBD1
CASSLHSGQGANEQYF
TGTGCCAGCAGCCTCCATTCCGGACAGGGGGCTAACGAGCAGTACTTC